This is a list of T cell receptor beta chains from one sample in a study of CD8 T cells in Susac syndrome. One entry per CDR3 protein, called by TCRdb with MiXCR from the immunoSEQ multiplex PCR reads. This sample yields around 280,000 distinct CDR3 sequences, of which roughly 81% are seen a single time; over 0.095% belongs to the top ten. The sequencing input was CD8+ T cells from PBMCs. All receptors come from a human donor with multiple sclerosis. CDR3s include the opening cysteine and the closing phenylalanine or tryptophan. Fields, in order: D gene, V gene, J gene, clone size, CDR3 protein, CDR3 DNA. D genes are given only for firm matches. Not all rows give a size; the values are once, few, many and, for expanded clones, a class.

d_call: TRBD2; v_call: TRBV20-1; j_call: TRBJ2-1; clone_size: -; cdr3_aa: CSANGRRYNEQFF; cdr3_nt: TGCAGTGCTAACGGGAGGAGATACAATGAGCAGTTCTTC
d_call: TRBD2; v_call: TRBV7-8; j_call: TRBJ2-1; clone_size: -; cdr3_aa: CASSLGWGEGYNEQFF; cdr3_nt: TGTGCCAGCAGCTTAGGTTGGGGGGAGGGCTACAATGAGCAGTTCTTC
d_call: TRBD1; v_call: TRBV7-9; j_call: TRBJ2-7; clone_size: -; cdr3_aa: CASRDRGRVDEQYF; cdr3_nt: TGTGCCAGCAGGGACAGGGGTCGAGTAGACGAGCAGTACTTC
d_call: -; v_call: TRBV7-9; j_call: TRBJ2-3; clone_size: -; cdr3_aa: CASSLNRDRDTQYF; cdr3_nt: TGTGCCAGCAGCTTAAACCGGGACCGAGATACGCAGTATTTT
d_call: TRBD2; v_call: TRBV7-6; j_call: TRBJ2-4; clone_size: -; cdr3_aa: CASTPSPLAGISVAKNIQYF; cdr3_nt: TGTGCCAGCACCCCTTCCCCTCTAGCGGGAATCTCCGTAGCCAAAAACATTCAGTACTTC
d_call: -; v_call: TRBV6-1; j_call: TRBJ1-6; clone_size: -; cdr3_aa: CATGKTDYNSPLHF; cdr3_nt: TGTGCCACGGGAAAGACCGACTATAATTCACCCCTCCACTTT
d_call: TRBD1; v_call: TRBV9; j_call: TRBJ2-7; clone_size: few; cdr3_aa: CASSEGQSYEQYF; cdr3_nt: TGTGCCAGCAGCGAGGGACAGTCCTACGAGCAGTACTTC
d_call: TRBD1; v_call: TRBV25-1; j_call: TRBJ2-1; clone_size: -; cdr3_aa: CASSDPRPDDRVGYNEQFF; cdr3_nt: TGTGCCAGCAGTGATCCCAGGCCGGATGACAGGGTCGGGTACAATGAGCAGTTCTTC
d_call: -; v_call: TRBV7-9; j_call: TRBJ1-2; clone_size: -; cdr3_aa: CASSLEPRGYTF; cdr3_nt: TGTGCCAGCAGCTTAGAGCCCCGCGGCTACACCTTC
d_call: TRBD2; v_call: TRBV10-3; j_call: TRBJ2-6; clone_size: once; cdr3_aa: CAISLGLAGGTRGDGANVLTF; cdr3_nt: TGTGCCATCAGTCTGGGACTAGCGGGAGGGACCAGGGGGGATGGGGCCAACGTCCTGACTTTC
d_call: -; v_call: TRBV27; j_call: TRBJ1-2; clone_size: once; cdr3_aa: CASSSRRTNYGYTF; cdr3_nt: TGTGCCAGCAGTTCCCGTAGAACTAACTATGGCTACACCTTC
d_call: TRBD2; v_call: TRBV20-1; j_call: TRBJ2-1; clone_size: -; cdr3_aa: CSAEPRPSGSGVSYNEQFF; cdr3_nt: TGCAGTGCGGAACCCCGGCCTAGCGGGAGTGGGGTCTCCTACAATGAGCAGTTCTTC
d_call: -; v_call: TRBV7-9; j_call: TRBJ2-5; clone_size: -; cdr3_aa: CASSFSSSPQETQYF; cdr3_nt: TGTGCCAGCAGCTTCTCTTCTTCGCCCCAAGAGACCCAGTACTTC
d_call: TRBD2; v_call: TRBV4-1; j_call: TRBJ2-1; clone_size: -; cdr3_aa: CASSQAGTSGSWVQFF; cdr3_nt: TGCGCCAGCAGCCAAGCCGGGACTAGCGGGAGTTGGGTGCAGTTCTTC
d_call: -; v_call: TRBV12-5; j_call: TRBJ2-1; clone_size: -; cdr3_aa: CASGFDLYNEQFF; cdr3_nt: TGTGCTAGTGGTTTTGACTTATACAATGAGCAGTTCTTC
d_call: TRBD1; v_call: TRBV28; j_call: TRBJ1-2; clone_size: -; cdr3_aa: CASSFEGQGKDGYTF; cdr3_nt: TGTGCCAGCAGTTTCGAAGGACAGGGGAAGGATGGCTACACCTTC
d_call: -; v_call: TRBV6-5; j_call: TRBJ1-1; clone_size: -; cdr3_aa: CASFGSMNTEAFF; cdr3_nt: TGTGCCAGCTTTGGCAGTATGAACACTGAAGCTTTCTTT
d_call: -; v_call: TRBV5-6; j_call: TRBJ1-2; clone_size: -; cdr3_aa: CASSLTGGAKRRGYTF; cdr3_nt: TGTGCCAGCAGCCTGACCGGGGGGGCGAAACGACGCGGCTACACCTTC
d_call: TRBD1; v_call: TRBV19; j_call: TRBJ2-7; clone_size: -; cdr3_aa: CASTARDRALDEQYF; cdr3_nt: TGTGCCAGTACCGCCCGGGACAGGGCCCTCGACGAGCAGTACTTC
d_call: -; v_call: TRBV28; j_call: TRBJ2-7; clone_size: -; cdr3_aa: CASSLGDRAGHEQYF; cdr3_nt: TGTGCCAGCAGTTTAGGCGACAGGGCGGGACACGAGCAGTACTTC
d_call: -; v_call: TRBV27; j_call: TRBJ2-7; clone_size: -; cdr3_aa: CASGKVSYEQYF; cdr3_nt: TGTGCCAGCGGTAAGGTCTCCTACGAGCAGTACTTC
d_call: -; v_call: TRBV27; j_call: TRBJ2-2; clone_size: -; cdr3_aa: CASSYRATGELFF; cdr3_nt: TGTGCCAGCAGTTACAGGGCCACCGGGGAGCTGTTTTTT